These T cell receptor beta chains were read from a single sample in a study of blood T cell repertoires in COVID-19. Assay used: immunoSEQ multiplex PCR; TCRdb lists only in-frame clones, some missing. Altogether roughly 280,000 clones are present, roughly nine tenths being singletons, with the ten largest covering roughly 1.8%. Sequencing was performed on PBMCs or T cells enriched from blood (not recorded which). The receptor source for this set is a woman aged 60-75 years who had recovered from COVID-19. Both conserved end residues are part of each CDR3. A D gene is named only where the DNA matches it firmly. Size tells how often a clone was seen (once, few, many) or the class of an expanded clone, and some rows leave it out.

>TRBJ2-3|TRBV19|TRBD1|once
TGTGCCAGTACCCCAAGGGGACAGGGGCCCGTAAGCACAGATACGCAGTATTTT
CASTPRGQGPVSTDTQYF
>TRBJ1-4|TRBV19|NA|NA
TGTGCCAGCGGGGGGTCCCCAGGAACTAATGAAAAACTGTTTTTT
CASGGSPGTNEKLFF
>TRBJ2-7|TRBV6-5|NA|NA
TGTGCCAGCAGTTTACCAGGGGTGGACGAGCAGTACTTC
CASSLPGVDEQYF
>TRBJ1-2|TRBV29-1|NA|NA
TGCAGCGCAGGCGGACTTTCCTATGGCTACACCTTC
CSAGGLSYGYTF
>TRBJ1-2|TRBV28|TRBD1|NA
TGTGCCAGCAGACGACAGGGCGACTATGGCTACACCTTC
CASRRQGDYGYTF
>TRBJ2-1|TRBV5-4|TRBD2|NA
TGTGCCAGCAGCTCTCTAGCGGGGGGTCTCATGGAGCAGTTCTTC
CASSSLAGGLMEQFF
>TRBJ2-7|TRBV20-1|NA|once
TGCAGTGCTAGGGAGAGCTACGAGCAGTACTTC
CSARESYEQYF
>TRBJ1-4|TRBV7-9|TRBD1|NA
TGTGCCAGCAGCTTAGACGGGACAGCGCGTGAAAAACTGTTTTTT
CASSLDGTAREKLFF
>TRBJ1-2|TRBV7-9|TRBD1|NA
TGTGCCAGCAGCCTGGGACAGATTATAAACTATGGCTACACCTTC
CASSLGQIINYGYTF
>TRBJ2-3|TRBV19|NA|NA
TGTGCCAGTAGTCTCAGCGGGAGCACAGATACGCAGTATTTT
CASSLSGSTDTQYF
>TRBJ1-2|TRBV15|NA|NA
TGTGCCACCAGCAGAGATGCAGGGGCGAACTATGGCTACACCTTC
CATSRDAGANYGYTF
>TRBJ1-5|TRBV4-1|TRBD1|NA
TGCGCCAGCAGCCGATCGTTACTACAGGGGGTGAGGGATCAGCCCCAGCATTTT
CASSRSLLQGVRDQPQHF
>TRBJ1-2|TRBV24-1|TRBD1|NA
TGTGCCACCAGATACTCCCTCCATGCCCAGACAGGGGACTATGGCTACACCTTC
CATRYSLHAQTGDYGYTF
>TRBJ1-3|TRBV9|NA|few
TGTGCCAGCAGCGTCACAGGGCACTCTGGAAACACCATATATTTT
CASSVTGHSGNTIYF
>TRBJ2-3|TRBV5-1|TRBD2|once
TGCGCCAGCAGCTTAAGACTAGCGGGGGGCACAGATACGCAGTATTTT
CASSLRLAGGTDTQYF
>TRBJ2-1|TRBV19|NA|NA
TGTGCCAGTAGTCTCGGGGGATCACACAATGAGCAGTTCTTC
CASSLGGSHNEQFF
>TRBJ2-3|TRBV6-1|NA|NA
TGTGCCAGCAGTGAAAATTACCTCACTAGCACAGATACGCAGTATTTT
CASSENYLTSTDTQYF
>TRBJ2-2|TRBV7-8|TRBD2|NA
TGTGCCAGCAGCCCCCCAGCGGGAGTATACACCGGGGAGCTGTTTTTT
CASSPPAGVYTGELFF
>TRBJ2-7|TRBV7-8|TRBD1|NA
TGTGCCAGCAGCTCGACAGGGCTTCTCGACGAGCAGTACTTC
CASSSTGLLDEQYF
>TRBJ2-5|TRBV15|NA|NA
TGTGCCACCAGCAGAGATTTACAGCAGCAAGAGACCCAGTACTTC
CATSRDLQQQETQYF
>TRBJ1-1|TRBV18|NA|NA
TGTGCCAGCTCACCCTTGACAGATACGAACACTGAAGCTTTCTTT
CASSPLTDTNTEAFF
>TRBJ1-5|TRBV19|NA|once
TGTGCCAGCCACTCTTTAGGGGCTGGCCAGCCCCAGCATTTT
CASHSLGAGQPQHF
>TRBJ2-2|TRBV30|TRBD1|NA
TGTGCCTGGAGGACAGGGGTCGCAAGGAACACCGGGGAGCTGTTTTTT
CAWRTGVARNTGELFF
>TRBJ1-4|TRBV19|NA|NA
TGTGCCAGTAGTGCCCTCAGGGGAGAGCGGGAAAAACTGTTTTTT
CASSALRGEREKLFF
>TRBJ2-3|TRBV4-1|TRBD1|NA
TGCGCCAGCAGCCAAGGGACAGGGGCCGATACGCAGTATTTT
CASSQGTGADTQYF
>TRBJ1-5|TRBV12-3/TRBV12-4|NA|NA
TGTGCCAGCAGTTTTAGGGGAAATCAGCCCCAGCATTTT
CASSFRGNQPQHF
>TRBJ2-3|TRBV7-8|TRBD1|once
TGTGCCAGCAGCCGACAGGGGTCTGTCGGCACAGATACGCAGTATTTT
CASSRQGSVGTDTQYF
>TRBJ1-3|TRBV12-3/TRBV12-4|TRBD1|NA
TGTGCCAGCAGCCGACAGGGTCAAAACACCATATATTTT
CASSRQGQNTIYF
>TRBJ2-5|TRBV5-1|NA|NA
TGCGCCAGCAGCTTGGAAGGGGTGGGTGAGACCCAGTACTTC
CASSLEGVGETQYF
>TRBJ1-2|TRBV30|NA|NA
TGTGCCTGGAACCCCGCGTCAGGGGTTGGCTACACCTTC
CAWNPASGVGYTF
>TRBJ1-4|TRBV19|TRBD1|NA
TGTGCCAGTAGTATGAGGGGACAGGGAAGGGAAGAAAAACTGTTTTTT
CASSMRGQGREEKLFF
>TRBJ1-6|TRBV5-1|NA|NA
TGCGCCAGCACCCCGGACAAGACTAATTCACCCCTCCACTTT
CASTPDKTNSPLHF
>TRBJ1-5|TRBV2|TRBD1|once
TGTGCCAGCACCCGAAATTCAGGGGGTTCTCAGCCCCAGCATTTT
CASTRNSGGSQPQHF
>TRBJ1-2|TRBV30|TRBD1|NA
TGTGCCTGGACCCTTACTCCGACAGGACAGGGGACCTTC
CAWTLTPTGQGTF
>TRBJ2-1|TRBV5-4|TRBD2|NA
TGTGCCAGCAGCTTGTTCAGCGGGGGGGGCAATGAGCAGTTCTTC
CASSLFSGGGNEQFF
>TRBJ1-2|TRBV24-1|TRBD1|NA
TGTGCCACCAGTGACCCGACAGGGTTCAGCTATGGCTACACCTTC
CATSDPTGFSYGYTF
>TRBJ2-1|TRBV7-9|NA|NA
TGTGCCAGCAGCCAGGGGTCCAATGAGCAGTTCTTC
CASSQGSNEQFF
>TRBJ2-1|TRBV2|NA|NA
TGTGCCAGCAATGAACTAGCAAGCTCCTACAATGAGCAGTTCTTC
CASNELASSYNEQFF
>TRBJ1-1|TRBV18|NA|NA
TGTGCCAGCTCTCAGGGGCAGGCCCCGGACGCTGAAGCTTTCTTT
CASSQGQAPDAEAFF
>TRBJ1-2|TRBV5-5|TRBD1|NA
TGTGCCAGCAGCTTGGGCGGACAGGGGGCTGGCTACACCTTC
CASSLGGQGAGYTF
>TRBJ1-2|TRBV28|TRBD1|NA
TGTGCCAGCATTTCGGGACAGGGTACCTGGAGCTACTATGGCTACACCTTC
CASISGQGTWSYYGYTF
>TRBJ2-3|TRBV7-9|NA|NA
TGTGCCAGCAGCTACGGGACAAACACGCAGTATTTT
CASSYGTNTQYF
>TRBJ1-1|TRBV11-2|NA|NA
TGTGCCAGCAGCTTATCAGGGCTGAACACTGAAGCTTTCTTT
CASSLSGLNTEAFF
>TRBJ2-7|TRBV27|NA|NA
TGTGCCAGCAGTTTTTCATTTGGGAGCTACGAGCAGTACTTC
CASSFSFGSYEQYF
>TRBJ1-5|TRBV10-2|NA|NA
TGCGCCAGCAGTGAGCAACTATATAGCAATCAGCCCCAGCATTTT
CASSEQLYSNQPQHF
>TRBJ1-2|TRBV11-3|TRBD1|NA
TGTGCCAGCAGCCGCCGGGACAGTGGCTACACCTTC
CASSRRDSGYTF
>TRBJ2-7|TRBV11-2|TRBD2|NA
TGTGCCAGCAGCTGGAGCGGGGGGGCATACGAGCAGTACTTC
CASSWSGGAYEQYF
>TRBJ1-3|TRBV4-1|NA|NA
TGCGCCAGCAGCCTCCCTCCCAGGGGTGCGAAGTCTGGAAACACCATATATTTT
CASSLPPRGAKSGNTIYF
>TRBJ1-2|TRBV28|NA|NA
TGTGCCAGCAGATCCTTTGGACAACCCAATGGCTACACCTTC
CASRSFGQPNGYTF
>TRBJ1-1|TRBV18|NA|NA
TGTGCCAGCTCACCACTACAGGGGAACACTGAAGCTTTCTTT
CASSPLQGNTEAFF
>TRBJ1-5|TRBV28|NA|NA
TGTGCCAGCAGTTTTGGAGGGGATCAGCCCCAGCATTTT
CASSFGGDQPQHF
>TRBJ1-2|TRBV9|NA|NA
TGTGCCAGCAGCGGCCTGCAGGGTTCTCCTAACTATGGCTACACCTTC
CASSGLQGSPNYGYTF
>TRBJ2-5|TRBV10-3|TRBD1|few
TGTGCCATCAGTGAGTCAGGGACAGCCTGGGGGACCCAGTACTTC
CAISESGTAWGTQYF
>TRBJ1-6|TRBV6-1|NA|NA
TGTGCCAGCAGTGTTCACGGGGGGGTCCCTGATTCACCCCTCCACTTT
CASSVHGGVPDSPLHF